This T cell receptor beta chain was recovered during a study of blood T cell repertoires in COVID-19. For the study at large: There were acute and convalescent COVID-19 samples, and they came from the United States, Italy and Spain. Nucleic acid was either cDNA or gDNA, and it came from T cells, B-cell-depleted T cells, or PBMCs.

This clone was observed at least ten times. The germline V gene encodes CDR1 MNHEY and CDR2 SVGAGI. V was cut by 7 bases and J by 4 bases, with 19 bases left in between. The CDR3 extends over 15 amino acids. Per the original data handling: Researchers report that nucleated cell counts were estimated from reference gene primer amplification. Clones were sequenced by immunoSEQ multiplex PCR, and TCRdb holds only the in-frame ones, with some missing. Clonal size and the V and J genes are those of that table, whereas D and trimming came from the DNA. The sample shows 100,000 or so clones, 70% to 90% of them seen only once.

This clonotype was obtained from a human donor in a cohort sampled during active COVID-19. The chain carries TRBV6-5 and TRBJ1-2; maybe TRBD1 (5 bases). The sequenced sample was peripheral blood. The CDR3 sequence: CASTSGRGVIYGYTF. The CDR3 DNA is TGTGCCAGCACCTCGGGGAGGGGTGTGATCTATGGCTACACCTTC.